The 6 T cell receptor beta chains in this list originate from one sample, sequenced in a study of blood T cell repertoires in COVID-19. The repertoire was sequenced with immunoSEQ multiplex PCR; TCRdb's copy has only in-frame clones and lacks some. Among roughly 310,000 clones listed, around 89% were seen once. Source material: peripheral blood. The origin of the receptors is a woman between 45 and 65 years old with active or convalescent COVID-19.

This clone was seen just once. The V and J genes are TRBV19 and TRBJ2-7; no clear D gene. The CDR3 spans 14 residues. The germline V gene encodes CDR1 LNHDA and CDR2 SQIVND (reference sequence). V was trimmed by 3 bases and J by 1 base, leaving 10 bases between them. CDR3 sequence reads: CASSIPGSSYEQYF. CDR3 sequence (DNA): TGTGCCAGTAGTATTCCCGGTTCATCCTACGAGCAGTACTTC.

This rearrangement joins TRBV6-5 to TRBJ1-1; D remains ambiguous. In germline, CDR1 is MNHEY, CDR2 SVGAGI. Between the trimmed V and J ends, which lost 0 bases and 8 bases, there was a span of 10 bases. The CDR3 runs 13 residues. The CDR3 bases are TGTGCCAGCAGTTACTCGGCCGGGATCGAAGCTTTCTTT. Translated, it gives CASSYSAGIEAFF.

J is TRBJ1-5 and V is TRBV19; a possible D gene is TRBD1 (6 bases). There are 14 residues in the CDR3. The germline gives CDR1 LNHDA, CDR2 SQIVND (reference sequence). V shed 3 bases and J shed 6 bases, with 12 bases lying between them. The CDR3 protein is CASSIEQGGQPQHF. CDR3 DNA sequence: TGTGCCAGTAGTATTGAACAGGGCGGTCAGCCCCAGCATTTT.

The DNA of the CDR3 is TGTGCCAGTACCAGGGCTCAGAGCGGGGGAGGGAATACGCAGTATTTT. Protein product: CASTRAQSGGGNTQYF. The chain combines TRBV19 with TRBJ2-3; 8 bases agree with TRBD2. This CDR3 is 16 amino acids long. CDR1 and CDR2 from the germline V gene are LNHDA and SQIVND (reference sequence). V dropped 7 bases and J dropped 7; count of bases not matched to a gene: 16.

V is TRBV5-1 and J is TRBJ1-2, with D tentatively TRBD1 (6 bases). The germline gives CDR1 SGHRS, CDR2 YFSETQ. The CDR3 is 15 residues long. The V and J ends lost 0 bases and 4 bases respectively, with 13 bases between them. CDR3 coding DNA: TGCGCCAGCAGCTTGGCCAGTGAAGGGGGCTATGGCTACACCTTC. This encodes CASSLASEGGYGYTF.

The V gene is TRBV7-8, the J gene TRBJ1-3, with 10 bases lining up with TRBD1. Germline CDR1 reads SGHVS; CDR2 reads FQNEAQ. The CDR3 contains 16 residues. The V gene end was trimmed by 3 bases and the J gene end by 2 bases; junction bases not matched to a gene: 4. Here the CDR3 DNA reads TGTGCCAGCAGCTTTGCCGGGACAGGGGCTGGAAACACCATATATTTT. Its translation: CASSFAGTGAGNTIYF.